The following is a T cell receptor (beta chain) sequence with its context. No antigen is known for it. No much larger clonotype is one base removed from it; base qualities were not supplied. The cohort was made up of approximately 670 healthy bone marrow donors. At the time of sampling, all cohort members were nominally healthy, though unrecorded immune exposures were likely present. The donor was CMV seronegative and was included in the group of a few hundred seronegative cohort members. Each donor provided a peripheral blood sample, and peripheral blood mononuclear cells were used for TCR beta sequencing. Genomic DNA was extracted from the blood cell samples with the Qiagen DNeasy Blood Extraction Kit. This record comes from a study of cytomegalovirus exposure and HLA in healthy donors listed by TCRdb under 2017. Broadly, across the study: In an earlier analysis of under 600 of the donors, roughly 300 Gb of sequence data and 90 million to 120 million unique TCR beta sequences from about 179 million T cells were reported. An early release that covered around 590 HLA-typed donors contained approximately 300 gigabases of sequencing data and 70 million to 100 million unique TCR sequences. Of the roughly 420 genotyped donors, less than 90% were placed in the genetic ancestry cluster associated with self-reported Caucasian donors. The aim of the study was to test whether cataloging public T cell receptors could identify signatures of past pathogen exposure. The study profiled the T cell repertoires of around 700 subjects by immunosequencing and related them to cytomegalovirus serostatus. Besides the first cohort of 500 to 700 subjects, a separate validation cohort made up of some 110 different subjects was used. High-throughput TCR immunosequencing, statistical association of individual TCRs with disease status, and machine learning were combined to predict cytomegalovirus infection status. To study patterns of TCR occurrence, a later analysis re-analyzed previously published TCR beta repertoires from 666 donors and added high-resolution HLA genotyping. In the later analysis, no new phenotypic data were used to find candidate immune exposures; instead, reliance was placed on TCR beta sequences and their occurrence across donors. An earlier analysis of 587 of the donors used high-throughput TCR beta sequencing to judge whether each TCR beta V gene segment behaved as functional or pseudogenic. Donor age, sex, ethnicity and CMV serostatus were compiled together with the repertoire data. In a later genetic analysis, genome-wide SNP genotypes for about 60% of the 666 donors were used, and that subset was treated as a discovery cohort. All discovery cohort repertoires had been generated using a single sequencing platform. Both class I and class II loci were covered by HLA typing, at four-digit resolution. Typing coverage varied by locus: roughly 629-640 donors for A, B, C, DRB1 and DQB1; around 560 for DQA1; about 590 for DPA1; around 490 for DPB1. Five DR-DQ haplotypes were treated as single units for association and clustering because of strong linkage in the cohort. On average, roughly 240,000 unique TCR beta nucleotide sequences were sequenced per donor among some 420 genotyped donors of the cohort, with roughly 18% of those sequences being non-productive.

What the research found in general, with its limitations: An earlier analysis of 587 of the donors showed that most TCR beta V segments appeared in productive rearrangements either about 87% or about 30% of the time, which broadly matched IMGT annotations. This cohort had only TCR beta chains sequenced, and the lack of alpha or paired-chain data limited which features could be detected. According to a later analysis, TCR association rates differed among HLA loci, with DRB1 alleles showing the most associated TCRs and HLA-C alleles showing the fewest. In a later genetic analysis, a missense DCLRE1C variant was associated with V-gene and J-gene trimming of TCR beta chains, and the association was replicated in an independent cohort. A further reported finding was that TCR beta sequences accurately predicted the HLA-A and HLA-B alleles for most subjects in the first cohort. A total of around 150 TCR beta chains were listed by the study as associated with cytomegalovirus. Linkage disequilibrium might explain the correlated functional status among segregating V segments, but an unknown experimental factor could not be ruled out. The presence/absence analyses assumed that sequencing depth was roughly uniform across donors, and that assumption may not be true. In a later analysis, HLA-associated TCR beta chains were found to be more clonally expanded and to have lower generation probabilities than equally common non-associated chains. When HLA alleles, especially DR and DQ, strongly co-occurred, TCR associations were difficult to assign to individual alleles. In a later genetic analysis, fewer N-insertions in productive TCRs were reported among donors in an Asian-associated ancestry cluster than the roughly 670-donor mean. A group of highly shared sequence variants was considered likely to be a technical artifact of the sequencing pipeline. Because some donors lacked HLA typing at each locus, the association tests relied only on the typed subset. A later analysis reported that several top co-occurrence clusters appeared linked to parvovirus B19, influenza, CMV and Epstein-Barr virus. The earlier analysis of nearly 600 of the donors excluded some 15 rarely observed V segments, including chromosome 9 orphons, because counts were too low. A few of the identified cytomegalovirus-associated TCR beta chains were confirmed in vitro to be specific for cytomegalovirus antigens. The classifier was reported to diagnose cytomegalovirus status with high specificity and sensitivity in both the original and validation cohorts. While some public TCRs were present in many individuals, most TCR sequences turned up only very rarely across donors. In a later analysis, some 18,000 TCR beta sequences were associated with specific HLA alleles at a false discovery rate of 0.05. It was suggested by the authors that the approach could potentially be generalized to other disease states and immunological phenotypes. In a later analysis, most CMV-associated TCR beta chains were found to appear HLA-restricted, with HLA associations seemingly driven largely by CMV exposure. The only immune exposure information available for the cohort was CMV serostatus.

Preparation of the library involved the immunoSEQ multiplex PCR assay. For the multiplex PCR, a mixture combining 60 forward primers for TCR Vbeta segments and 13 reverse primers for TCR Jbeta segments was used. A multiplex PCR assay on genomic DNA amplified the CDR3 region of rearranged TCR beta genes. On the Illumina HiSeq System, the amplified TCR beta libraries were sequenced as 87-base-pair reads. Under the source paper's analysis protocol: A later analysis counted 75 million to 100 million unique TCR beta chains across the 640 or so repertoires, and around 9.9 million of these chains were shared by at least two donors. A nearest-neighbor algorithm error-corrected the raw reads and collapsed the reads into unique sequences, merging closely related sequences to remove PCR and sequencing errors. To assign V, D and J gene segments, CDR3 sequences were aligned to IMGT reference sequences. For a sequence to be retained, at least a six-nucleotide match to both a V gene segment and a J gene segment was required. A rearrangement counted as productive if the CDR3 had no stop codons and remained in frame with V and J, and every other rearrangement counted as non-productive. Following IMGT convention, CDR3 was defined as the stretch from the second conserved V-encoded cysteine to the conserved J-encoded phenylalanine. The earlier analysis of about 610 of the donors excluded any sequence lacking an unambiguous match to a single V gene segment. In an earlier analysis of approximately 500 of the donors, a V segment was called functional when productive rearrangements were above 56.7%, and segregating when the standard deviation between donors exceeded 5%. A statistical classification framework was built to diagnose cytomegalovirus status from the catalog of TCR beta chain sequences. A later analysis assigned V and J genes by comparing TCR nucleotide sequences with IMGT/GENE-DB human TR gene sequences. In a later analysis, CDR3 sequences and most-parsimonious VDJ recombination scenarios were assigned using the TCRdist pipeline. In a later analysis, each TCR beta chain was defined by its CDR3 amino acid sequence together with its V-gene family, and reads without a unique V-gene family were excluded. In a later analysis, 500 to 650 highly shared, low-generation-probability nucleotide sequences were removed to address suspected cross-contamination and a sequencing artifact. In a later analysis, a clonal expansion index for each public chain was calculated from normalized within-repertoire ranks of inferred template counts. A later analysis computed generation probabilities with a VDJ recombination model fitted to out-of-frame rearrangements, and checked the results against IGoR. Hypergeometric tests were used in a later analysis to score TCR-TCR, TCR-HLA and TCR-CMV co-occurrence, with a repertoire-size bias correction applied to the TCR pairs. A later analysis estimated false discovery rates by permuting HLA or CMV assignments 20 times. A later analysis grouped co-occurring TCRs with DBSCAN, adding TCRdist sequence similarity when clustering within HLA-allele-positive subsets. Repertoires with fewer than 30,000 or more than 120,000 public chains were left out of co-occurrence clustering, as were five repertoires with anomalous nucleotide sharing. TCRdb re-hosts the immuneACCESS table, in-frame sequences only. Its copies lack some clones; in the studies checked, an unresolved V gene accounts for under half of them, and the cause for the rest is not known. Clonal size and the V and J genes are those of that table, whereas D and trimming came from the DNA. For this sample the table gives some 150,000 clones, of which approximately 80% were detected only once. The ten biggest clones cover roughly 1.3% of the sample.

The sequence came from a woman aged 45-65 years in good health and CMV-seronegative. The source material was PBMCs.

The CDR3: CASSKVHTNSTPRETQYF. The DNA is TGTGCCAGCAGCAAAGTTCATACCAACAGCACCCCCCGAGAGACCCAGTACTTC. The receptor chain draws on TRBV21-1 and TRBJ2-5; the DNA was not used to check the table's D call, TRBD1. TRBV21-1 constitutes a pseudogene. CDR3 length: 18 amino acids, cysteine to phenylalanine. Of the read, only the CDR3 DNA is kept; its 54 bases are in frame from base 1.